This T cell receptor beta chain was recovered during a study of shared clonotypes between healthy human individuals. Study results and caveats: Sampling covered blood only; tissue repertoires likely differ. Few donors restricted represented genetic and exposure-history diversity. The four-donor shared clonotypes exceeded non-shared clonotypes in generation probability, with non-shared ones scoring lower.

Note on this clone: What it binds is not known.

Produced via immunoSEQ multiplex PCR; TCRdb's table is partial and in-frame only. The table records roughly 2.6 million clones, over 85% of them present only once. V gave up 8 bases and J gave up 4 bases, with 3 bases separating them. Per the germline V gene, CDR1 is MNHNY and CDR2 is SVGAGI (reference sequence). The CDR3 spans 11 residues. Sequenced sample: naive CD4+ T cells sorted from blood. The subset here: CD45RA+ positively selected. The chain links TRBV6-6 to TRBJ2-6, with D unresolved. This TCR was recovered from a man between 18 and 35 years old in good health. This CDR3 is CASGGANVLTF. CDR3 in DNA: TGTGCCAGCGGGGGGGCCAACGTCCTGACTTTC.